Shown below are 20 T cell receptor beta chains from a single sample sequenced in a study of cytomegalovirus exposure and HLA in healthy donors (dated by TCRdb to 2017 to 2019). The protocol used for the library was the immunoSEQ multiplex PCR assay. For the multiplex PCR, a mixture combining 60 forward primers for TCR Vbeta segments and 13 reverse primers for TCR Jbeta segments was used. Not all clones reach the TCRdb copy of this immuneACCESS table, which keeps in-frame sequences only. Checked studies attribute under half of the gap to unresolved V genes and leave the rest unexplained. For this sample there are 200,000 to 250,000 clones; approximately 88% appear just once. 0.71% of the sample goes to the ten largest clones. Sequenced: PBMCs. The receptor set was obtained from a boy between 2 and 10 years old in good health and CMV-seronegative.

This clone has a handful of counts. The V call is TRBV2, the J call TRBJ1-1; tentative D call: TRBD1 (6 bases). Germline-derived CDR1 and CDR2 are SNHLY and FYNNEI. The CDR3 loop spans 13 amino acids. With 9 bases removed from V and 4 bases from J, the gap between germline ends came to 15 bases. The CDR3, as DNA: TGTGCCAGTTCCTACAACAGGGCCACTGAAGCTTTCTTT. This gives the protein CASSYNRATEAFF.

The gene calls are TRBV2 and TRBJ2-1, with 10 bases identical to TRBD2. After removal of 6 bases from V and 4 bases from J, the junction contained 9 bases not matched to a gene. The CDR3 loop spans 16 amino acids. Germline assignment: CDR1 SNHLY and CDR2 FYNNEI. DNA of the CDR3: TGTGCCAGCAGGGCGAGCGGGGGGGCCGCTTACAATGAGCAGTTCTTC. As protein: CASRASGGAAYNEQFF.

The rearrangement joins TRBV5-1 to TRBJ2-5; 10 bases are a match to TRBD2. Germline CDR1 reads SGHRS; CDR2 reads YFSETQ. Unmatched junction bases numbered 3, after V lost 4 bases and J lost 0 bases. The CDR3 sequence is 15 residues long. The CDR3: CASSPTSGYQETQYF. In DNA, the CDR3 is TGCGCCAGCAGCCCGACTAGCGGGTACCAAGAGACCCAGTACTTC. Full variable domain (rest looked up from reference TRBV5-1 and TRBJ2-5): KAGVTQTPRYLIKTRGQQVTLSCSPISGHRSVSWYQQTPGQGLQFLFEYFSETQRNKGNFPGRFSGRQFSNSRSEMNVSTLELGDSALYLCASSPTSGYQETQYFGPGTRLLVL.

This rearrangement joins TRBV10-3 to TRBJ2-3; a possible D gene is TRBD1 (6 bases). Trimming took 4 bases from V and 3 from J, leaving 17 bases between them. There are 16 residues in the CDR3. Germline lookup yields CDR1 ENHRY and CDR2 SYGVKD. Written as DNA, the CDR3 is TGTGCCATCAGTGGTTCCAACAGGGAGTTAACAGATACGCAGTATTTT. The encoded protein is CAISGSNRELTDTQYF.

V usage is TRBV6-1 and J usage is TRBJ2-3; unclear D gene. Germline V gene data show CDR1 as MNHNS and CDR2 as SASEGT. Trimming took off 3 bases at V and 5 bases at J, with 12 bases between the two ends. The CDR3 consists of 14 residues. Here the CDR3 reads CASSEAVSKDTQYF. The CDR3 DNA sequence: TGTGCCAGCAGTGAGGCGGTTTCCAAAGATACGCAGTATTTT.

The CDR3 coding sequence is TGTGCCAGCAGCTTAGGGCAGGGAAATGGCTACACCTTC. Its protein is CASSLGQGNGYTF. The V and J genes are TRBV7-6 and TRBJ1-2; D is perhaps TRBD1 (5 bases). This CDR3 region has 13 residues. Germline CDR1 is SGHVS and CDR2 is FNYEAQ. V dropped 1 base and J dropped 6 bases, with 9 bases sitting between them.

This clone was detected a few times. The gene calls are TRBV27 and TRBJ2-7, with TRBD1 as a possible D gene (6 bases). This CDR3 region has 11 residues. Trimming pared 8 bases from V and 7 bases from J, leaving 12 bases between. The germline CDR1 and CDR2 sequences are MNHEY and SMNVEV (reference sequence). The CDR3 region has the DNA TGTGCCAGCCGCCAGGGGTGGGAGCAGTACTTC. Translation gives CASRQGWEQYF.

V and J are TRBV5-6 and TRBJ2-5, with D possibly TRBD1 on 6 matching bases. CDR1 and CDR2 from the germline V gene are SGHDT and YYEEEE. V was shortened by 5 bases and J by 5 bases, with 22 bases between the two germline ends. This CDR3 contains 16 residues. This chain's CDR3 is CASRLGVQGFSETQYF. CDR3 nucleotides: TGTGCCAGCAGACTAGGCGTACAGGGATTTTCGGAGACCCAGTACTTC.

The V and J genes are TRBV21-1 and TRBJ2-4; the table's D call, TRBD2, was not checked against the DNA. TRBV21-1 is annotated as a pseudogene. The CDR3 contains 19 residues. The CDR3 spells CASSKGLAGPRSQENIQYF. The CDR3 nucleotides read TGTGCCAGCAGCAAAGGACTAGCGGGACCCCGTAGCCAGGAAAACATTCAGTACTTC.

The chain recombines TRBV1 with TRBJ2-7; TRBD2, the table's D call, was not compared with the DNA. TRBV1 is labeled a pseudogene. The CDR3 loop spans 19 amino acids. The CDR3: CTSSQGAVWLAGDVYEQYF. The CDR3 coding sequence is TGCACCAGCAGCCAAGGGGCGGTGTGGTTAGCGGGAGATGTATACGAGCAGTACTTC.

The chain uses TRBV2 and TRBJ1-6; weak D call: TRBD1 (6 bases). With 7 bases removed from V and 7 bases from J, the gap between germline ends came to 11 bases. This CDR3 has 13 residues. Germline-derived CDR1 and CDR2 are SNHLY and FYNNEI. The CDR3 loop reads CASNFDRNSPLHF. The CDR3 DNA reads as TGTGCCAGCAATTTTGACAGGAATTCACCCCTCCACTTT.

This chain joins TRBV5-4 and TRBJ1-1, with D hard to call. Germline V gene lookup returns CDR1 SGHNT and CDR2 YYREEE (reference sequence). This CDR3 region has 13 residues. The V end was cut by 3 bases, the J end by 0 bases, with 6 bases between. This chain's CDR3 is CASSSSLNTEAFF. The CDR3 DNA is TGTGCCAGCAGCTCCTCGTTGAACACTGAAGCTTTCTTT.

This chain connects TRBV7-9 to TRBJ2-1, with D perhaps matching TRBD2 (6 bases). CDR1 and CDR2 from the germline V gene are SEHNR and FQNEAQ (reference sequence). CDR3 size: 12 residues. The V end was cut by 9 bases, the J end by 4 bases, with 10 bases between. CDR3 loop: CASLARYNEQFF. CDR3 nucleotides: TGTGCCAGTCTAGCGCGGTACAATGAGCAGTTCTTC.

V and J are TRBV5-1 and TRBJ2-3; unclear D gene. The V gene's germline CDR1 is SGHRS and CDR2 YFSETQ. The V and J ends lost 0 bases and 4 bases respectively, with 12 bases between them. This CDR3 region has 15 residues. CDR3 nucleotides: TGCGCCAGCAGCTTGGAACTCCCGAAAGCAGATACGCAGTATTTT. It specifies CASSLELPKADTQYF.

This chain connects TRBV9 to TRBJ1-2; TRBD1 might be the D (5 bases). With 3 bases removed from V and 8 bases from J, the gap between germline ends came to 11 bases. There are 12 residues in the CDR3. Germline V CDR1 and CDR2: SGDLS, YYNGEE. As DNA, the CDR3 is TGTGCCAGCAGCGAGGGGCGGGGGGGCTACACCTTC. It yields the protein CASSEGRGGYTF.

The chain joins TRBV14 to TRBJ2-5; the D gene is possibly TRBD2 (6 bases). Germline values: CDR1 SGHDN, CDR2 FVKESK. This CDR3 region has 13 residues. Trimming left V 4 bases short and J 9 bases short, with 15 bases between. The CDR3 region has the DNA TGTGCCAGCAGCCTCCCCGGGGGTTGGGCCCAGTACTTC. Its protein is CASSLPGGWAQYF.

The chain joins TRBV25-1 to TRBJ2-1, with TRBD2 matching over 8 bases. V trimming: 0 bases; J trimming: 1 base; junction bases outside the gene matches: 5. Germline-derived CDR1 and CDR2 are MGHDK and SYGVNS. The CDR3 extends over 17 amino acids. The CDR3 sequence is CASSEYSRGRSYNEQFF. The CDR3 DNA reads as TGTGCCAGCAGTGAATACTCTCGCGGGAGGTCCTACAATGAGCAGTTCTTC.

The rearrangement joins TRBV10-2 to TRBJ1-4; 8 bases are shared with TRBD1. The CDR3 contains 15 residues. V was pared by 2 bases and J by 6 bases, with 5 bases of the junction left unmatched. From germline, CDR1 is WSHSY and CDR2 SAAADI. The CDR3 DNA sequence: TGCGCCAGCAGTGAGGGACAGGGAAGGGATGAAAAACTGTTTTTT. It encodes CASSEGQGRDEKLFF.

This sequence joins TRBV6-1 and TRBJ1-2, with 7 positions matching TRBD1. CDR1 is MNHNS, CDR2 SASEGT, per germline. Trimming removed 4 bases from V and 2 bases from J; junction bases left unmatched: 4. The CDR3 has 14 amino acids. The CDR3 loop is CASSARGKNYGYTF. CDR3 nucleotides: TGTGCCAGCAGTGCCAGGGGGAAGAACTATGGCTACACCTTC.

This clone appeared once. The chain uses TRBV27 and TRBJ2-7, with 10 nucleotides matching TRBD2. CDR1 and CDR2 (germline): MNHEY, SMNVEV (reference sequence). After removal of 4 bases from V and 0 bases from J, the junction contained 9 bases not matched to a gene. This CDR3 region has 17 residues. In DNA, the CDR3 is TGTGCCAGCAGTTCGTGGACTAGCGGCCTAAGCTCCTACGAGCAGTACTTC. This encodes CASSSWTSGLSSYEQYF.